These T cell receptor beta chains were read from a single sample in a study of T cell responses to AZD1222 COVID-19 vaccine. Repertoires were generated with immunoSEQ multiplex PCR, while TCRdb's copy carries only in-frame clones and drops some. The sample has around 110,000 clones, 87% seen once. Source: peripheral blood, taken 28 days after the second AZD1222 dose. These receptors were collected from an adult who received the AZD1222 COVID-19 vaccine. CDR3s leave out the opening cysteine and the closing phenylalanine or tryptophan. The order of the fields is clone size, V gene, CDR3 protein. Clone size appears in some rows only: once, few, many, or a class for an expanded clone.

size: once
V: TRBV7-9
CDR3: ASSLVSLAQETQY

size: NA
V: TRBV7-8
CDR3: ASSSQVGGSRSNYGYT

size: NA
V: TRBV6-2/TRBV6-3
CDR3: ASSYERGGSSYNEQF

size: NA
V: TRBV10-3
CDR3: AISEATRGSSSYEQY

size: NA
V: TRBV6-5
CDR3: ASSSSGDGPYEQY

size: NA
V: TRBV27
CDR3: ASRQGARGNTIY

size: NA
V: TRBV3-1/TRBV3-2
CDR3: ASSHGTGFHQPQH

size: NA
V: TRBV19
CDR3: ASSPDPPGTGVFEQY

size: NA
V: TRBV20-1
CDR3: SASGNEQY

size: once
V: TRBV14
CDR3: ASSQEKWGPLAGELF

size: NA
V: TRBV7-6
CDR3: APPKDEGVSSPLH

size: NA
V: TRBV27
CDR3: ASSLTLETILYEQY

size: NA
V: TRBV4-1
CDR3: ASSQSDRGHEQY

size: NA
V: TRBV11-2
CDR3: ASSLDLGVSTNEKLF

size: NA
V: TRBV29-1
CDR3: SVGSFAEAF

size: NA
V: TRBV29-1
CDR3: SVELNEQF

size: NA
V: TRBV5-5
CDR3: ASSWAGLSGTEAF

size: NA
V: TRBV4-3
CDR3: ASSQDSRSGRAYNEQF

size: few
V: TRBV7-9
CDR3: ASSLGSEAREQY

size: NA
V: TRBV29-1
CDR3: SVEGQGDQPQH

size: NA
V: TRBV27
CDR3: ASSTGIGQPQH

size: NA
V: TRBV4-2
CDR3: ASSHRTSGGEAKNIQY

size: few
V: TRBV27
CDR3: ASSSDYNSPLH

size: NA
V: TRBV7-6
CDR3: ASSSWTSGGVGTQY

size: NA
V: TRBV19
CDR3: ASTVDYTEAF

size: NA
V: TRBV29-1
CDR3: SVEKGAGYEQY

size: few
V: TRBV5-1
CDR3: ASSLESSNEQF

size: NA
V: TRBV7-9
CDR3: ASSLADRTGGSDTQY

size: NA
V: TRBV5-1
CDR3: ASSLVGRLYNQPQH

size: NA
V: TRBV11-2
CDR3: ASSLGQGVPETQY

size: NA
V: TRBV10-2
CDR3: ASSESGFYGYT

size: NA
V: TRBV6-1
CDR3: ASSEEGWSNQPQH

size: NA
V: TRBV5-1
CDR3: ASSPSTTRNEKLF

size: once
V: TRBV5-1
CDR3: ASSLGEGATNEKLF

size: NA
V: TRBV3-1/TRBV3-2
CDR3: ASSQESSGNQPQH

size: NA
V: TRBV6-5
CDR3: ASKRSLYGYT

size: NA
V: TRBV7-9
CDR3: ASILGLAGASTDTQY

size: once
V: TRBV7-9
CDR3: ASSFRDRLEQY

size: NA
V: TRBV27
CDR3: ASRTEPSSYEQY

size: NA
V: TRBV9
CDR3: ASSAFGGNTGELF

size: few
V: TRBV6-2/TRBV6-3
CDR3: ASSYPSHEGSNTGELF

size: NA
V: TRBV7-8
CDR3: ASRPRTGVAYEQY